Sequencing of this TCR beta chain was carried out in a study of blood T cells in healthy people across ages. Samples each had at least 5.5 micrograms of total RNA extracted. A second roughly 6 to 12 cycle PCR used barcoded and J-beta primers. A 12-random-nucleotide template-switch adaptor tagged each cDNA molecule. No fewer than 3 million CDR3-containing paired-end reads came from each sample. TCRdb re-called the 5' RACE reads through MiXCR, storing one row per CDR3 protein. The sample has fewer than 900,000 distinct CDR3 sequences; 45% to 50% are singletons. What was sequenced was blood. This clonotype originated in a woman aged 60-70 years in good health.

The CDR3 nucleotides read TGCGCCAGCAGCTTGGAGTCGAGTCTCTATTCACCCCTCCACTTT. Its protein product is CASSLESSLYSPLHF. V usage is TRBV5-1 and J usage is TRBJ1-6; D not resolved. V lost 0 bases and J 8 bases, leaving 12 bases between the germline ends. CDR3 size: 15 residues. Per germline, CDR1 SGHRS and CDR2 YFSETQ.